This T cell receptor (beta chain) was captured in a study of blood T cell repertoires in COVID-19. Study in general: Nucleic acid was either cDNA or gDNA, and it came from T cells, B-cell-depleted T cells, or PBMCs.

Original data processing: Estimated nucleated cell counts came from reference gene primer amplification. TCRdb keeps only in-frame clones here, not all; method: immunoSEQ multiplex PCR. V, J and clone size reflect that table, while D and trimming were determined from the DNA. Of just over 85,000 clones in the sample, 89% were seen once. Sequencing input: peripheral blood. The receptor comes from a man aged 50 to 60 with acute or convalescent COVID-19.

The CDR3 loop is CASSESACPHASRLRTDTQYF. In DNA form, the CDR3 reads TGCGCCAGCAGTGAGTCTGCATGCCCCCATGCTAGCCGCCTACGCACAGATACGCAGTATTTT. The chain combines TRBV10-1 with TRBJ2-3; D perhaps matches TRBD2 (5 bases). Trimming left V 0 bases short and J 1 base short, with 26 bases between. This CDR3 has 21 amino acids. Germline V gene lookup returns CDR1 WNHNN and CDR2 SYGVQD (reference sequence).